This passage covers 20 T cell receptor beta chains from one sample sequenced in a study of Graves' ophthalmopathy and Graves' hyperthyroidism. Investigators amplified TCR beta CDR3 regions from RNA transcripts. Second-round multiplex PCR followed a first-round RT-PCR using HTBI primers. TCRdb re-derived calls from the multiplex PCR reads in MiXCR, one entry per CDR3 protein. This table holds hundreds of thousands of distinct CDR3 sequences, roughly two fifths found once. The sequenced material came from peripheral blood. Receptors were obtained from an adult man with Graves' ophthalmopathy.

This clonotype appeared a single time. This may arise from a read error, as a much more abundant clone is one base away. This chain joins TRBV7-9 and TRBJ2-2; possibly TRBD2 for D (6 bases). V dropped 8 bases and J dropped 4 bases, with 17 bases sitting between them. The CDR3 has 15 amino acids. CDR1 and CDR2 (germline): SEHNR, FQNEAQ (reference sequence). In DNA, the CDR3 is TGTGCCAGCGGACAAGGAGTGGGGGGCACCGGGGAGCTGTTTTTT. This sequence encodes CASGQGVGGTGELFF.

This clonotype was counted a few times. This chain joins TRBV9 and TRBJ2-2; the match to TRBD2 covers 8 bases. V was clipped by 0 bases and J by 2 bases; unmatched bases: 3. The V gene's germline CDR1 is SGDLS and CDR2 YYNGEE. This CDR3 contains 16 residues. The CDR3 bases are TGTGCCAGCAGCGTAGAACTAGCGGATAACACCGGGGAGCTGTTTTTT. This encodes CASSVELADNTGELFF.

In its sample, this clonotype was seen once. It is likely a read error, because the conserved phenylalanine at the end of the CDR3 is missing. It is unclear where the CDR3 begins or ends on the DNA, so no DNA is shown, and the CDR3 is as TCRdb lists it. CDR3 protein: CASSEVAA. V gene TRBV19 combines with J gene TRBJ2-5. The CDR3 has 8 amino acids, counting both end residues. Germline V gives CDR1 LNHDA, CDR2 SQIVND (reference sequence).

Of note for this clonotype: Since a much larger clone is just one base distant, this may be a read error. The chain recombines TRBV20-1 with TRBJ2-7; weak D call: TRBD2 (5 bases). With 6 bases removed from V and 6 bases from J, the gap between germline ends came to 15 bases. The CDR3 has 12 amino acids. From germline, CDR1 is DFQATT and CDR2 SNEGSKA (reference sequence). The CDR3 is CSAEEVLGEQYF. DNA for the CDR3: TGCAGTGCCGAGGAGGTCCTGGGCGAGCAGTACTTC.

The CDR3 loop reads CAWISVAGEAFF. DNA of the CDR3: TGTGCCTGGATTTCGGTCGCGGGTGAAGCTTTCTTT. This rearrangement joins TRBV7-9 to TRBJ1-1; D unclear. The V gene's germline CDR1 is SEHNR and CDR2 FQNEAQ (reference sequence). With 11 bases removed from V and 7 bases from J, the gap between germline ends came to 17 bases. The CDR3 length is 12 residues.

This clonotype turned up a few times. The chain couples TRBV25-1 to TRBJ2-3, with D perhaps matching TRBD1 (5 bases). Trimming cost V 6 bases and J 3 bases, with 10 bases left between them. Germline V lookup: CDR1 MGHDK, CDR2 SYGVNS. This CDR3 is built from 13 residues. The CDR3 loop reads CASRAQGTDTQYF. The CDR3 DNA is TGTGCCAGCAGGGCTCAGGGTACAGATACGCAGTATTTT.

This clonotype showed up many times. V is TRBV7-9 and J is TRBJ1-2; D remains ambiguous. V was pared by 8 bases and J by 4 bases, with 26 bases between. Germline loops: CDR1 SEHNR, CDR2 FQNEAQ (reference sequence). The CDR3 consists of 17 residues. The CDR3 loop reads CASGPFGVGRFGYGYTF. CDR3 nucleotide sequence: TGTGCCAGCGGACCCTTTGGGGTGGGGAGATTCGGCTATGGCTACACCTTC.

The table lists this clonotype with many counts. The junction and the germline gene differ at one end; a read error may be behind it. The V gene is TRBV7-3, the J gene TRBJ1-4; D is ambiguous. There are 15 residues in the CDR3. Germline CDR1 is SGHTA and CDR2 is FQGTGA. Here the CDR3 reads CASSLTGGTNEKLFF. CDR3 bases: TGTGCCAGCAGCCTAACCGGAGGCACTAATGAAAAACTGTTTTTT.

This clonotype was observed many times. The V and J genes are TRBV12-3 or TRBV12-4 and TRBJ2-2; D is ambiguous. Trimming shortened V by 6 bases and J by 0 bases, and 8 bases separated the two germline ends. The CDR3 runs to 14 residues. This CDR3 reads CASSRATNTGELFF. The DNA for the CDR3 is TGTGCCAGCAGCAGAGCAACGAACACCGGGGAGCTGTTTTTT.

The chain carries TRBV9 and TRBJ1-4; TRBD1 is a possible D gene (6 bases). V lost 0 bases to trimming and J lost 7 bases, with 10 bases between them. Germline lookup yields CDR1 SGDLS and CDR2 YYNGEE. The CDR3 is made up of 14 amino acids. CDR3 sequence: CASSVGSGVEKLFF. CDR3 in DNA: TGTGCCAGCAGCGTAGGGTCAGGGGTTGAAAAACTGTTTTTT. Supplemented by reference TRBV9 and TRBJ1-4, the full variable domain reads DSGVTQTPKHLITATGQRVTLRCSPRSGDLSVYWYQQSLDQGLQFLIQYYNGEERAKGNILERFSAQQFPDLHSELNLSSLELGDSALYFCASSVGSGVEKLFFGSGTQLSVL.

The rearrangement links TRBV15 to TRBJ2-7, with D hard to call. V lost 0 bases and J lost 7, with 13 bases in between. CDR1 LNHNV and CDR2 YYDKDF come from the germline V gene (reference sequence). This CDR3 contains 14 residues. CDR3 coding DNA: TGTGCCACCAGCAGAGAAGTGGGATACAATGAGCAGTACTTC. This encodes CATSREVGYNEQYF.

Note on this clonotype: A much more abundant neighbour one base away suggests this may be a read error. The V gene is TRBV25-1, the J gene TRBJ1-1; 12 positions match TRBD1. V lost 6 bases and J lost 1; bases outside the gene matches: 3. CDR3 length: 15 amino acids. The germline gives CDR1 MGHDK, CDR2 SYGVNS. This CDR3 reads CASSGTGGANTEAFF. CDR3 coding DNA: TGTGCCAGCAGCGGGACAGGGGGCGCGAACACTGAAGCTTTCTTT.

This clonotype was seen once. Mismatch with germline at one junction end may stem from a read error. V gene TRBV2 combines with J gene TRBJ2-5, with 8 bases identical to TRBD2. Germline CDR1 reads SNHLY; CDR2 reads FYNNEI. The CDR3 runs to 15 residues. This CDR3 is CVSSEPGGPWETQYF. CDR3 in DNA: TGTGTCAGCAGTGAGCCGGGAGGGCCCTGGGAGACCCAGTACTTC.

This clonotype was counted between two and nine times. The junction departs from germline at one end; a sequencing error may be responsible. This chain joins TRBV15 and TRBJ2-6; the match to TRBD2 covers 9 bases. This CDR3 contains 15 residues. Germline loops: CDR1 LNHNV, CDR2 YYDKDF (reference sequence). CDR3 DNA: TGTGCCACCAGCAGAGATAGTAGCGGGGGCAACGTCCTGACTTTC. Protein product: CATSRDSSGGNVLTF.

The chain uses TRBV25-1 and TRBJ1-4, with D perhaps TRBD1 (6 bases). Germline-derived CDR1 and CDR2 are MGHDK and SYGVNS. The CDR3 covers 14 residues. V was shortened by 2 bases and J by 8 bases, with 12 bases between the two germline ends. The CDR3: CASSETGYPEKLFF. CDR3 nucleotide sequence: TGTGCCAGCAGTGAAACAGGGTATCCGGAAAAACTGTTTTTT.

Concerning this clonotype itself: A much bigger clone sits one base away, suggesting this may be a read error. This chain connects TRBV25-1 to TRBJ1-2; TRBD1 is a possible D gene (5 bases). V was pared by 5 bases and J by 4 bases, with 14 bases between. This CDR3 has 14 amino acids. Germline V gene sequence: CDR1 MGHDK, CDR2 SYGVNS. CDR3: CASSYSAGPYGYTF. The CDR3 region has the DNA TGTGCCAGCAGTTACTCGGCAGGGCCCTATGGCTACACCTTC.

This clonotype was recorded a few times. CDR3 amino acids: CASSMADRGPGNTIYF. The CDR3 bases are TGTGCCAGTAGTATGGCGGACAGGGGGCCGGGAAACACCATATATTTT. This rearrangement joins TRBV19 to TRBJ1-3; 11 bases map to TRBD1. Germline loops: CDR1 LNHDA, CDR2 SQIVND (reference sequence). The trim removed 3 bases at V and 4 bases at J, leaving 5 bases unmatched. The length of the CDR3 is 16 residues.

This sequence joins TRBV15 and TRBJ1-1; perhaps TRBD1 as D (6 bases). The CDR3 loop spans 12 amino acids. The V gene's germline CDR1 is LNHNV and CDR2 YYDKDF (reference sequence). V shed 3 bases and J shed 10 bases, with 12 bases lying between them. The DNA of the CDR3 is TGTGCCACCAGCAGCACGGACAGTGGAGCTTTCTTT. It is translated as CATSSTDSGAFF.

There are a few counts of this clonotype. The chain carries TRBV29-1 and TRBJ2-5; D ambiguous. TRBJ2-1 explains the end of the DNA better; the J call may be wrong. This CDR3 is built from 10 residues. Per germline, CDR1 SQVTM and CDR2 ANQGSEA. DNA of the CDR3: TGCAGCGTTGACACTCGGGAGCAGTTCTTC. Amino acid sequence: CSVDTREQFF.

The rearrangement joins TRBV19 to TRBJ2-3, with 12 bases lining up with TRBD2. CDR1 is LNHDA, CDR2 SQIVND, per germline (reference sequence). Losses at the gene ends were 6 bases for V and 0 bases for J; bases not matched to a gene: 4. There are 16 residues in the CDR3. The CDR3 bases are TGTGCCAGTAGGCCCGGGACTAGCGGGAGCACAGATACGCAGTATTTT. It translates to CASRPGTSGSTDTQYF.